Sequencing of this TCR beta chain was carried out in a study of shared clonotypes between healthy human individuals (dated by TCRdb to about 2020). About the full investigation: Three men and a couple of women, aged 18 to 49 years, made up the cohort. To increase sequencing depth and limit assay-specific biases, different laboratories used diverse techniques to prepare libraries and sequence TCR repertoires. For each donor, CD4 naive and CD4 memory were each run on three plates, CD8 naive on two plates, and CD8 memory on one plate. Blood TCR repertoires of about five healthy adults were deeply sequenced to estimate repertoire size and the extent of clonotype sharing between individuals. Per donor, leukapheresis produced somewhere between about 0.8 and 9.5 billion PBMCs. The paper's findings and limits, for the study overall: Only blood was sampled, and tissue TCR repertoires likely differ from those in blood. Pairwise subsampling indicated that sequencing depth was expected to affect the degree of clonotype sharing among donors. Incomplete sequencing was indicated by rarefaction of sorted-subset datasets, despite the large sequencing depth. Larger estimated clonotype richness was generally found for naive subsets than for memory subsets. Because the study included a small number of donors, the genetic and exposure-history diversity represented was limited. Higher generation probabilities were observed for clonotypes shared by all four sorted-subset donors than for non-shared clonotypes. About 5% of naive CD4, approximately 3.7% of naive CD8, approximately 2.2% of memory CD4, and around 0.42% of memory CD8 clonotypes were shared across four donors.

The donors were healthy, HIV-negative adults with no recently reported acute infections or vaccinations. Only Caucasian adults living in Nashville, Tennessee, USA were represented among the donors. CD4+ T cells were enriched by magnetic negative selection, after which naive cells were positively selected on CD45RA and the negative fraction was taken as the memory subset. After blood collection by leukapheresis, PBMCs were isolated using Ficoll-Histopaque density gradient centrifugation and then cryopreserved in the vapor phase of liquid nitrogen. Analytical flow cytometry was used to check the purity and quantity of each magnetically sorted T cell population. Genomic DNA was isolated from every sorted fraction and measured by UV absorbance on a Nanodrop 2000c. Concerning this clone itself: The specificity of this receptor is unknown. Base qualities are not at hand, and no much larger clone is one base apart.

From V the trimming removes 2 bases and from J it removes 7 bases, while the gene matches leave 4 bases of the junction unaccounted for. Based on the germline V gene, the CDR1 and CDR2 sequences are KGHSH and LQKENI. From the cysteine up to the phenylalanine, the CDR3 has a length of 16 residues. Here the CDR3 DNA is all that survives: 48 bases in frame from base 1. Using the deep immunoSEQ assay, multiplex PCR amplified TCR CDR3 regions from genomic DNA. Extracted genomic DNA from each cell subset was spread evenly across all wells of several immunoSEQ 96-well plates, with each plate serving as a replicate. For sorted subsets, around 200 ng genomic DNA, equal to 25,000 to 35,000 T cell genomes, was loaded into each replicate PCR. Purified libraries were quantified with a Qubit 3.0 fluorometer, sized on a Bioanalyzer 2100, and re-quantified with the KAPA Library Quantification kit. Each immunoSEQ 96-well plate was sequenced on its own single-read 150-cycle Illumina NextSeq 550 flow cell. Concerning the study's data processing: The immunoSEQ output contained only junctional sequences without quality scores, so filtering could not match that applied to full-length reads. To assign V/J genes and CDR3, sequences were annotated against IMGT germline references using PyIR, a Python wrapper for IgBLAST v1.9. Reads with weak V/J assignments (E-value above 1e-6), missing CDR3, stop codons, out-of-frame junctions, or ambiguous translated residues were removed. V3J clonotypes were defined as sequences sharing the same inferred V gene, J gene, and CDR3 amino acid sequence. Percentage overlap between repertoires was computed as shared unique clonotypes divided by the size of the smaller repertoire. RTK rarefaction, the Chao1 estimator, and Recon v2.1 estimates of unobserved clonotypes were used to assess repertoire richness. OLGA was used to compute generation probabilities for all TCRbeta clonotypes that the gDNA method yielded from four donors. The table comes from immuneACCESS by way of TCRdb, which keeps in-frame sequences with V and J called. Part of the clones is missing from these tables; in studies checked, under half for an unresolved V gene and the rest for unknown reasons. Clone size and the V and J calls come from that table; the DNA yielded D and trimming. The sample records about 1 million clones, under 80% of which are singletons. The ten top clones hold approximately 1.5% of the sample.

The chain is assembled from TRBV18 and TRBJ2-2; 13 of the junction bases match TRBD2. The clonotype originates from a man aged 18 to 29 in good health. The sequencing input was memory CD4+ T cells sorted from blood. The cell subset or site label, read with the paper, signifies: CD45RA-negative fraction. The DNA sequence follows: TGTGCCAGCTCACCAGGACTAGCGGGAGCTGGCGGGGAGCTGTTTTTT. This gives the protein CASSPGLAGAGGELFF. With the portions outside the CDR3 filled from the reference TRBV18 and TRBJ2-2 genes, the complete variable region becomes NAGVMQNPRHLVRRRGQEARLRCSPMKGHSHVYWYRQLPEEGLKFMVYLQKENIIDESGMPKERFSAEFPKEGPSILRIQQVVRGDSAAYFCASSPGLAGAGGELFFGEGSRLTVL.